One sample yielded the 9 T cell receptor beta chains listed below, sequenced in a study of early T cells in non-severe SARS-CoV-2 infection. TCRdb re-derived calls from the 5' RACE reads in MiXCR, one entry per CDR3 protein. The data contain 35,000 to 45,000 distinct CDR3 sequences, approximately 5.9% of them singletons. Sequences were derived from whole blood, sampled at baseline. Source of these receptors: an adult who was a healthcare worker with PCR-confirmed SARS-CoV-2 infection or an uninfected control (not recorded which).

This clonotype was observed a few times. V is TRBV28 and J is TRBJ1-2; 9 bases match TRBD1. There are 13 residues in the CDR3. With V trimmed by 3 bases and J by 7 bases, 3 bases remained unmatched. Germline V gene sequence: CDR1 MDHEN, CDR2 SYDVKM. The CDR3 reads CASSLGTGIGYTF. For the CDR3, the DNA is TGTGCCAGCAGTTTGGGGACAGGGATTGGCTACACCTTC.

This clonotype was recorded at least ten times. This CDR3 is CSAEGLAGGGYEQYF. The CDR3 DNA reads TGCAGTGCGGAGGGACTAGCGGGGGGAGGGTACGAGCAGTACTTC. The chain is built from TRBV20-1 and TRBJ2-7; TRBD2 agrees at 15 bases. CDR1 and CDR2 from the germline V gene are DFQATT and SNEGSKA (reference sequence). The CDR3 is made up of 15 amino acids. V shed 6 bases and J 4 bases; nucleotides not matched to a gene: 7.

This clonotype showed up many times. The chain combines TRBV11-2 with TRBJ2-1, with D hard to call. Germline values: CDR1 SGHAT, CDR2 FQNNGV. The V and J ends lost 3 bases and 5 bases respectively, with 11 bases between them. This CDR3 is 14 amino acids long. CDR3 residues: CASSLRSANNEQFF. The DNA for the CDR3 is TGTGCCAGCAGCTTGCGGTCAGCTAACAATGAGCAGTTCTTC.

Concerning this clonotype: A read error may produce the germline difference seen at one junction end. This chain connects TRBV28 to TRBJ2-7; 12 nucleotides match TRBD2. This CDR3 is 13 amino acids long. Germline lookup yields CDR1 MDHEN and CDR2 SYDVKM. The CDR3 DNA is TGTGCCAGCGCACTAGCGGGGGGCTACGAGCAATACTTC. Translated, it gives CASALAGGYEQYF.

The chain links TRBV5-1 to TRBJ2-5; 10 bases match TRBD1. V gave up 4 bases and J gave up 4 bases; unmatched junction bases: 7. Per the germline V gene, CDR1 is SGHRS and CDR2 is YFSETQ. The CDR3 is 15 amino acids. The CDR3 reads CASSHGTGAGETQYF. The CDR3 DNA is TGCGCCAGCAGCCACGGGACAGGGGCGGGAGAGACCCAGTACTTC.

The table lists this clonotype with many counts. The rearrangement joins TRBV6-1 to TRBJ2-7; TRBD1 might be the D (5 bases). In germline, CDR1 is MNHNS, CDR2 SASEGT. This CDR3 is built from 13 residues. Trimming removed 7 bases from V and 3 bases from J, with 13 bases in between. The CDR3 here is CASNRTPYYEQYF. The CDR3 coding sequence is TGTGCCAGCAATCGGACACCTTACTACGAGCAGTACTTC.

At least ten counts were recorded for this clonotype. The chain joins TRBV27 to TRBJ1-6; possibly TRBD1 for D (6 bases). Trimming took off 11 bases at V and 2 bases at J, with 10 bases between the two ends. This CDR3 has 13 residues. Germline V lookup: CDR1 MNHEY, CDR2 SMNVEV (reference sequence). The chain's CDR3 is CASRGTYNSPLHF. CDR3 in DNA: TGTGCCTCCAGGGGAACCTATAATTCACCCCTCCACTTT.

This clonotype was observed at least ten times. J is TRBJ2-3 and V is TRBV4-3; the match to TRBD2 covers 8 bases. The germline CDR1 and CDR2 sequences are LGHNA and YSLEER. This CDR3 is built from 17 residues. V lost 4 bases, J lost 5 bases, and 14 bases stayed unmatched. The CDR3 nucleotides read TGCGCCAGCAGCCTCAGAGGGCCGGGGGGGCGTGAAGATACGCAGTATTTT. This translates into CASSLRGPGGREDTQYF.

This clonotype was recorded at least ten times. This chain links TRBV13 with TRBJ2-1, with 7 nucleotides matching TRBD1. V lost 5 bases, J lost 4 bases, and 5 bases stayed unmatched. Per germline, CDR1 PRHDT and CDR2 FYEKMQ (reference sequence). This CDR3 is built from 14 residues. This chain's CDR3 is CASSTTGSYNEQFF. For the CDR3, the DNA is TGTGCCAGCAGCACGACAGGGTCATACAATGAGCAGTTCTTC.